This passage covers 4 T cell receptor beta chains from one sample sequenced in a study of blood T cell repertoires in COVID-19 (dated by TCRdb to 2018 to 2021). Library preparation was by the immunoSEQ multiplex PCR assay. Here the immuneACCESS table is served through TCRdb, limited to in-frame sequences with V and J called. Missing clones are a known gap in these copies; in checked studies unresolved V genes cover under half, and the rest lacks a known reason. Within this sample are about 110,000 clones, with roughly four fifths of them counted one time only. In total, the top ten clones hold about 4% of the sample. Sequenced sample: peripheral blood. The receptors derive from a woman between 65 and 79 years old with acute or convalescent COVID-19.

This chain connects TRBV12-3 or TRBV12-4 to TRBJ2-7; weak D call: TRBD2 (5 bases). The CDR3 has 13 residues. V gave up 6 bases and J gave up 2 bases, with 11 bases separating them. The CDR3 DNA is TGTGCCAGCAGAATAGCGTCTACCTACGAGCAGTACTTC. Its translation is CASRIASTYEQYF.

This clone has more than one count but fewer than ten. This sequence joins TRBV11-2 and TRBJ2-1; D gene ambiguous. The CDR3 contains 14 residues. In germline, CDR1 is SGHAT, CDR2 FQNNGV. V was shortened by 2 bases and J by 3 bases, with 8 bases between the two germline ends. The CDR3: CASSLQANYNEQFF. The CDR3 DNA reads as TGTGCCAGCAGCTTACAGGCTAACTACAATGAGCAGTTCTTC.

This chain links TRBV19 with TRBJ1-1; TRBD1 is a possible D gene (6 bases). Trimming shortened V by 7 bases and J by 6 bases, and 12 bases separated the two germline ends. The CDR3 sequence is 12 residues long. Germline V CDR1 and CDR2: LNHDA, SQIVND (reference sequence). CDR3 region: CASKQGRAEAFF. The CDR3 DNA reads TGTGCCAGTAAACAGGGTCGGGCTGAAGCTTTCTTT.

The CDR3 here is CASSNHGQVDQPQHF. The CDR3 nucleotides are TGTGCCAGCAGTAACCACGGACAGGTGGACCAGCCCCAGCATTTT. The chain recombines TRBV6-2 or TRBV6-3 with TRBJ1-5, with 7 positions matching TRBD1. Germline trimming cut 5 bases from V and 7 bases from J; bases unmatched to any gene: 11. CDR1 and CDR2 (germline): MNHEY, SVGEGT. The CDR3 length is 15 residues.